This TCR beta chain is drawn from a study of cytomegalovirus exposure and HLA in healthy donors. The PCR had 60 Vbeta and 13 Jbeta primers. Clones were sequenced by immunoSEQ multiplex PCR, and TCRdb holds only the in-frame ones, with some missing. The sample yields about 160,000 clones, 70% to 85% seen once. The donors were healthy bone marrow donors. The study's findings and limits: Reports credit the classifier with highly specific, highly sensitive diagnosis of cytomegalovirus status. One later analysis reportedly identified an Asian-associated ancestry cluster that showed fewer N-insertions than the approximately 600-donor mean. Later on, an analysis found that several of the most significant clusters appeared to be linked to common viral pathogens, which included parvovirus B19.

About this clone itself: Antigen specificity is unknown.

Germline CDR1 and CDR2: MDHEN and SYDVKM. The CDR3 extends over 17 amino acids. V gave up 2 bases and J gave up 0 bases, with 14 bases separating them. The clonotype was recovered from a man in his fifties or sixties in good health and CMV-seropositive. The chain uses TRBV28 and TRBJ1-3, with TRBD1 as a possible D gene (6 bases). The sample comprised PBMCs. CDR3 protein: CASSLPGQLYSGNTIYF. As DNA, the CDR3 is TGTGCCAGCAGTTTACCGGGACAACTATACTCTGGAAACACCATATATTTT. Full variable domain (outside the CDR3, taken from reference TRBV28 and TRBJ1-3): DVKVTQSSRYLVKRTGEKVFLECVQDMDHENMFWYRQDPGLGLRLIYFSYDVKMKEKGDIPEGYSVSREKKERFSLILESASTNQTSMYLCASSLPGQLYSGNTIYFGEGSWLTVV.